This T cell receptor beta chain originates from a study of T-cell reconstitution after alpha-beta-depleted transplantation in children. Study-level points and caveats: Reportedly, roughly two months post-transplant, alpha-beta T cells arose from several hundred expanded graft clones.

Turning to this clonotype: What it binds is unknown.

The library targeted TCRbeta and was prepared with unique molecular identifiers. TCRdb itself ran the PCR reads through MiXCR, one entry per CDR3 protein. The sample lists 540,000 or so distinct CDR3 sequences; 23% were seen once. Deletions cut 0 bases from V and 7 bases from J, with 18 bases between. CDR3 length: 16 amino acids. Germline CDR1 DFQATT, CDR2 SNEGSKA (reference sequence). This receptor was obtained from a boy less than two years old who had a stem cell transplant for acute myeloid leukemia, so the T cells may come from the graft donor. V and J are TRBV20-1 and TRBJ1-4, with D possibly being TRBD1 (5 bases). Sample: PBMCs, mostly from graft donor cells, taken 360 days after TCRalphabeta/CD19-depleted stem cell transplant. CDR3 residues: CSARDLWDPEGEKLFF. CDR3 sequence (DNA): TGCAGTGCTAGAGATCTCTGGGACCCCGAGGGTGAAAAACTGTTTTTT.